One T cell receptor (beta chain) is described in this entry. Its antigen remains unidentified. The V end lost 1 base, the J end lost 2 bases, and 8 bases lay between the germline ends. CDR3 size: 13 residues. CDR1 is DFQATT, CDR2 SNEGSKA, per germline (reference sequence). The sample originates from a study of CD8+CD57+ T cells in acquired aplastic anemia. Study details: Healthy donors gave approximately 9.8 million reads on average for CD4+ cells.

Regarding the study as a whole: Patients were compared with controls for CD8+ Simpson's diversity, and no significant difference emerged.

Genomic DNA constituted the template upon which TCR beta VDJ and CDR3 profiling was performed. From the reads, TCRdb called clonotypes with MiXCR, one entry per CDR3 protein. The sample yields approximately 170,000 distinct CDR3 sequences, roughly 63% seen once. The receptor comes from a human donor in good health. Source material: sorted CD4+, CD8+, or CD8+CD57+ T cells (not recorded which) from PBMCs. This chain links TRBV20-1 with TRBJ1-1; D not certain. The CDR3 region is CSARARLNTEAFF. CDR3 in DNA: TGCAGTGCTAGAGCTCGGTTAAACACTGAAGCTTTCTTT.